The present entry profiles one T cell receptor (beta chain) with its context. Antigen: not known. V lost 0 bases and J 11 bases, leaving 13 bases between the germline ends. CDR3 length: 13 amino acids. Germline lookup yields CDR1 WNHNN and CDR2 SYGVQD (reference sequence). This sample is part of a study of identical twins. Study-level points and caveats: In zero-insertion analyses, partial confounding could arise from invariant MAIT and iNKT cells. Models came in too low on out-of-frame TCR alpha sharing in monozygotic twins.

TCRdb passed the 5' RACE reads through MiXCR, listing each CDR3 protein once. The sample has 550,000 to 700,000 distinct CDR3 sequences, around 20% seen once. The same sample was also studied in work on T cells expressing NK-cell markers.

This receptor was identified in a woman aged 18-29 years in good health. Sequenced material: PBMCs. The V gene is TRBV10-1, the J gene TRBJ1-1; the D gene is possibly TRBD1 (6 bases). CDR3 region: CASSESKVQGAFF. Here the CDR3 DNA reads TGCGCCAGCAGTGAGTCGAAAGTCCAGGGGGCTTTCTTT.